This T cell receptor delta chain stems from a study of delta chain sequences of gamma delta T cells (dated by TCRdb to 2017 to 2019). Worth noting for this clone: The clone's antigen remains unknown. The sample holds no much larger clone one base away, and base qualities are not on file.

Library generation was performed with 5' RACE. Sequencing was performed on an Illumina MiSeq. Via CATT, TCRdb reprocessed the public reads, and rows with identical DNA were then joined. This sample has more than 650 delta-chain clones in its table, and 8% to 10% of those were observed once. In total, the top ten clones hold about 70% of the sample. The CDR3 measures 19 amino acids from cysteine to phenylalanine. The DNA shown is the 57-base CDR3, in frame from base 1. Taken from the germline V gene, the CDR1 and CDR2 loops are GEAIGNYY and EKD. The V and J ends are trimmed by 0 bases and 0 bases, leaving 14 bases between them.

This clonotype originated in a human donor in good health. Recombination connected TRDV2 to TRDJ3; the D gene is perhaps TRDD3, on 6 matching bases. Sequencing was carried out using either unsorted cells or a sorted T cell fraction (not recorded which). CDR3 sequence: CACDTLGGPSSWDTRQMFF. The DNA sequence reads TGTGCCTGTGACACCCTCGGGGGACCGAGCTCCTGGGACACCCGACAGATGTTTTTC.